This is a list of T cell receptor beta chains from one sample in a study of blood T cell repertoires in COVID-19. Assay: immunoSEQ multiplex PCR; the TCRdb copy retains only in-frame clones and omits some. The sample yields about 200,000 clones, approximately 84% seen once. Sequences were obtained from peripheral blood. These receptors were obtained from a man between 45 and 60 years old with acute or convalescent COVID-19. CDR3s include the opening cysteine and the closing phenylalanine or tryptophan. The D gene is left open where the match is weak. Clone size is shown for a subset of rows, as once, few, many or a class of expanded clone.

.	TRBV3-1/TRBV3-2	.	TRBJ1-1	TGTGCCAGCAGCCACCGACAGGAGATTAACACTGAAGCTTTCTTT	CASSHRQEINTEAFF
.	TRBV18	TRBD1	TRBJ1-5	TGTGCCAGCTCACCCTCGGGACAGGGGCTCGTCCAGCCCCAGCATTTT	CASSPSGQGLVQPQHF
.	TRBV5-1	.	TRBJ1-2	TGCGCCAGCCGCTGGGCACCCGGCTATGGCTACACCTTC	CASRWAPGYGYTF
.	TRBV7-2	.	TRBJ1-2	TGTGCCAGCAGCTTAGCGCGAGAACCACGCGGCTACACCTTC	CASSLAREPRGYTF
.	TRBV6-5	TRBD1	TRBJ1-6	TGTGCCAGCAGTTACTCCGGACAGGGAGTATCACCCCTCCACTTT	CASSYSGQGVSPLHF
.	TRBV4-1	TRBD1	TRBJ1-1	TGCGCCAGCAGCCAAGATCCTGGACAGGGGGTAAGAACTGAAGCTTTCTTT	CASSQDPGQGVRTEAFF
.	TRBV29-1	TRBD1	TRBJ1-2	TGCAGCGTGGACAGGGACTATGGCTACACCTTC	CSVDRDYGYTF
.	TRBV10-1	.	TRBJ2-7	TGCGCCAGCAGTGAAGGGGGAACCGGAGCGAACGAGCAGTACTTC	CASSEGGTGANEQYF
.	TRBV14	.	TRBJ1-2	TGTGCCAGCAGCCAAGATCGGTACTATGGCTACACCTTC	CASSQDRYYGYTF
.	TRBV5-1	.	TRBJ2-3	TGCGCCAGCAGCCCACGACCGACAGTCCTACCCGGCACAGATACGCAGTATTTT	CASSPRPTVLPGTDTQYF
.	TRBV27	TRBD1	TRBJ1-5	TGTGCCAGCAGTTCACAGGGGGCGAGGCAGCCCCAGCATTTT	CASSSQGARQPQHF
.	TRBV5-1	.	TRBJ2-2	TGCGCCAGCAGCTTGGCGGACAGGAACACCGGGGAGCTGTTTTTT	CASSLADRNTGELFF
.	TRBV29-1	TRBD1	TRBJ1-2	TGCAGCGTGCAAAGGACAGGGACAAACTATGGCTACACCTTC	CSVQRTGTNYGYTF
.	TRBV6-5	.	TRBJ1-1	TGTGCCAGCAGTTACTCGGGGGACATCTTCCCTGAAGCTTTCTTT	CASSYSGDIFPEAFF
once	TRBV7-9	.	TRBJ2-3	TGTGCCAGCAGCTTCGCCAGGGAGGTCGATACGCAGTATTTT	CASSFAREVDTQYF
once	TRBV6-1	.	TRBJ2-3	TGTGCCAGCAGTGAAGCGCCCGGGGATACGCAGTATTTT	CASSEAPGDTQYF
.	TRBV6-1	.	TRBJ1-5	TGTGCCAGCAGTGAAGAAAGACGGAGAAATCAGCCCCAGCATTTT	CASSEERRRNQPQHF
once	TRBV11-2	TRBD1	TRBJ2-7	TGTGCCAGCAGTTCCACCGGGACAGGGGCCTACGAGCAGTACTTC	CASSSTGTGAYEQYF
.	TRBV20-1	.	TRBJ1-2	TGCAGTGCTAGTCCCCGGGACACCCAAGGGTATGGCTACACCTTC	CSASPRDTQGYGYTF
few	TRBV19	.	TRBJ2-7	TGTGCCAGTAGTATAGTAGGTTCCACAGGCTACGAGCAGTACTTC	CASSIVGSTGYEQYF
few	TRBV12-3/TRBV12-4	.	TRBJ1-5	TGTGCCAGCAGACTTATTAATCAGCCCCAGCATTTT	CASRLINQPQHF
.	TRBV18	.	TRBJ1-1	TGTGCCAGCTCACGACCGATCTTACGCGCTGAAGCTTTCTTT	CASSRPILRAEAFF
once	TRBV6-1	.	TRBJ1-2	TGTGCCAGCAGTGAAGACAGATCCTATGGCTACACCTTC	CASSEDRSYGYTF
.	TRBV7-9	.	TRBJ1-3	TGTGCCAGCAGCTTGACAGCCGTCTCTGGAAACACCATATATTTT	CASSLTAVSGNTIYF
few	TRBV7-2	.	TRBJ1-1	TGTGCCAGCAGCTTAGGGGTTGGACTAATGAACACTGAAGCTTTCTTT	CASSLGVGLMNTEAFF
.	TRBV7-9	.	TRBJ2-7	TGTGCCACCCACAGCAGGGGCGAGCAGTACTTC	CATHSRGEQYF
.	TRBV18	.	TRBJ1-4	TGTGCCAGCTCACCCCGGGTCTTAACTAATGAAAAACTGTTTTTT	CASSPRVLTNEKLFF
.	TRBV5-1	TRBD1	TRBJ2-1	TGCGCCAGCAGCTCGGTCGGGGCCAGGGGGAATGAGCAGTTCTTC	CASSSVGARGNEQFF
.	TRBV14	.	TRBJ2-4	TGTGCCAGCAGCCAAAGAGGGCGGCTAGCCAAAAACATTCAGTACTTC	CASSQRGRLAKNIQYF
once	TRBV10-1	TRBD2	TRBJ2-1	TGCGCCAGCAGTGAGGGGACTAGCGGGGGGGCCTGGAATGAGCAGTTCTTC	CASSEGTSGGAWNEQFF
.	TRBV18	TRBD1	TRBJ1-2	TGTGCCAGCTCACCATCCGACAGGGGGGGGTATGGCTACACCTTC	CASSPSDRGGYGYTF
.	TRBV30	.	TRBJ1-3	TGTGCCTGGAGTGTACCAGGGGTATCGGGAAACACCATATATTTT	CAWSVPGVSGNTIYF
.	TRBV6-5	.	TRBJ1-2	TGTGCCAGCAGTTCAGACAGCGGGGGTTATGGCTACACCTTC	CASSSDSGGYGYTF
.	TRBV7-3	.	TRBJ2-1	TGTGCCAGCAGCTTAAATCGGGGTAATGAGCAGTTCTTC	CASSLNRGNEQFF
.	TRBV5-1	.	TRBJ1-1	TGCGCCAGCAGCTTGTCGGGGGTGAACACTGAAGCTTTCTTT	CASSLSGVNTEAFF
.	TRBV6-5	TRBD1	TRBJ2-3	TGTGCCAGCAGCCCCCGGACAGGAGATACGCAGTATTTT	CASSPRTGDTQYF
once	TRBV19	TRBD1	TRBJ1-5	TGTGCCAGCAAAAGCGCGGGACAGGCGAATCAGCCCCAGCATTTT	CASKSAGQANQPQHF
.	TRBV18	TRBD2	TRBJ2-3	TGTGCCAGCTCACCTAGCGGGGGGGCCACAGATACGCAGTATTTT	CASSPSGGATDTQYF